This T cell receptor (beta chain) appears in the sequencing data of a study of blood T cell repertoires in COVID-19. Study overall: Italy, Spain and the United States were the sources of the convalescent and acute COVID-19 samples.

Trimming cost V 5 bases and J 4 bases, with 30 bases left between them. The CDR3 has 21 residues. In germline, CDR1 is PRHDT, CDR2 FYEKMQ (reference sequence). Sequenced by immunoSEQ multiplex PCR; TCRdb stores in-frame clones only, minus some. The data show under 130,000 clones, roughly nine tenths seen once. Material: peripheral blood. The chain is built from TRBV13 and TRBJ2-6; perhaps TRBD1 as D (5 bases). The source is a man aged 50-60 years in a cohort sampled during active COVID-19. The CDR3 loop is CASSPNPDRQSTGTGANVLTF. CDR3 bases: TGTGCCAGCAGCCCCAACCCCGATCGACAGTCCACTGGTACAGGGGCCAACGTCCTGACTTTC.